The T cell receptor (beta chain) described here comes from a study of identical twins' blood T cells. Trimming stripped 4 bases from V and 5 bases from J, with 11 bases between. Germline assignment: CDR1 LNHDA and CDR2 SQIVND (reference sequence). The CDR3 length is 13 residues. TCRdb passed the 5' RACE reads through MiXCR, listing each CDR3 protein once. The sample holds a few hundred thousand distinct CDR3 sequences, more than 25% seen once. This clonotype was sampled from a woman aged 18-49 years in good health. The chain links TRBV19 to TRBJ1-1, with a possible D match to TRBD1 (5 bases). The sample was PBMCs. CDR3 bases: TGTGCCAGTAGTACGTCGGGGGGGACTGAAGCTTTCTTT. The encoded protein is CASSTSGGTEAFF.